This TCR beta chain originates from a study of blood T cell repertoires in COVID-19. Study-wide context: From T cells, B-cell-depleted T cells, or PBMCs came the material, which was cDNA or gDNA.

In the authors' workflow: Reference gene primer amplification gave estimated nucleated cell counts. The protocol was immunoSEQ multiplex PCR, while the TCRdb copy is restricted to in-frame clones and leaves out a portion. That table furnishes V, J and clone size, whereas the DNA furnished D and trimming. This table holds 88,000 or so clones, less than 90% found once. J lost 0 bases, V lost 2 bases, and 10 bases had no gene match. The germline CDR1 and CDR2 sequences are SGHTA and FQGNSA. CDR3 length: 18 amino acids. This chain connects TRBV7-2 to TRBJ1-3; TRBD1 matches 7 bases. The material sequenced was peripheral blood. The TCR originated in a man aged 55-75 years with acute or convalescent COVID-19. This CDR3 is CASSLSPLGQFSGNTIYF. CDR3 DNA sequence: TGTGCCAGCAGCTTAAGCCCGTTGGGACAGTTCTCTGGAAACACCATATATTTT.